This T cell receptor beta chain comes out of a study of T cell changes during pregnancy in multiple sclerosis. Looked up from germline, CDR1 is MNHNS and CDR2 is SASEGT. V dropped 6 bases and J dropped 4; count of bases not matched to a gene: 10. This CDR3 region has 15 residues. Measured with immunoSEQ multiplex PCR; TCRdb has only the in-frame clones, and not every one. The sample lists under 70,000 clones; over 90% were seen once. The receptor's source is a female donor with multiple sclerosis, enrolled in a pregnancy study. The sample was CD4+ T cells from peripheral blood mononuclear cells, taken after pregnancy. The chain links TRBV6-1 to TRBJ2-5; 8 bases agree with TRBD2. The CDR3 loop is CASSTGTSGLETQYF. DNA of the CDR3: TGTGCCAGCAGCACCGGGACTAGTGGTTTAGAGACCCAGTACTTC.